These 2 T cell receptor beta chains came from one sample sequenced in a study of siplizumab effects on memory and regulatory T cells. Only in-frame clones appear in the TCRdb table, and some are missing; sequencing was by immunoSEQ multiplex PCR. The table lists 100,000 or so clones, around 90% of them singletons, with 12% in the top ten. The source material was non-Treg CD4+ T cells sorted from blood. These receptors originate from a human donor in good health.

The CDR3 DNA reads TGTGCCAGCAGCTTAGATTCCCGTGGGTTTCGTGAGCAGTACTTC. It translates to CASSLDSRGFREQYF. V is TRBV11-2 and J is TRBJ2-7; D not resolved. V lost 0 bases, J lost 7 bases, and 16 bases lay in between. From germline, CDR1 is SGHAT and CDR2 FQNNGV. This CDR3 contains 15 residues.

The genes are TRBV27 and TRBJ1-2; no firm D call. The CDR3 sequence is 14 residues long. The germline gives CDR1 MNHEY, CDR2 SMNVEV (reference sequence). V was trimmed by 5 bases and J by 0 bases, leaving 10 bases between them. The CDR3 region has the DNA TGTGCCAGCAGTCCCCGTAGAGCTAACTATGGCTACACCTTC. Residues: CASSPRRANYGYTF.